Shown below are 27 T cell receptor beta chains from a single sample sequenced in a study of T cell responses to AZD1222 COVID-19 vaccine (dated by TCRdb to the early 2020s). The library was made by the immunoSEQ multiplex PCR assay. The table was pulled from immuneACCESS by TCRdb, which kept in-frame rearrangements only. Such tables lose some clones; where checked, under half of the loss comes from unresolved V genes, and the rest has no known cause. Across this sample there are about 160,000 clones, with about 91% seen only once. The top ten hold around 4.5% of the sample. Reading the label with the study, this specimen's time point is: baseline before first vaccination. According to the study, the label for this sample's treatment or condition signals: meningococcal conjugate vaccine given as trial control. Sample: peripheral blood, taken on day 0 of MenACWY control vaccination. Receptors originate from an adult in good health.

This rearrangement joins TRBV21-1 to TRBJ2-1; whether TRBD2, the table's D call, matches the DNA was not checked. TRBV21-1 is marked as a pseudogene. This CDR3 spans 16 amino acids. CDR3 amino acids: CASTTGLAGERNEQFF. The CDR3 DNA follows: TGTGCCAGCACCACGGGACTAGCGGGAGAGCGCAATGAGCAGTTCTTC.

The chain carries TRBV19 and TRBJ2-7, with 8 bases identical to TRBD2. The CDR3 contains 15 residues. V shed 6 bases, J shed 3 bases, and the junction held 10 bases outside the gene matches. In germline, CDR1 is LNHDA, CDR2 SQIVND (reference sequence). DNA of the CDR3: TGTGCCAGTAGCTCAACTTTTAGCGGGAACTACGAGCAGTACTTC. As protein: CASSSTFSGNYEQYF.

This chain uses TRBV10-3 with TRBJ1-6, with D tentatively TRBD1 (5 bases). Per the germline V gene, CDR1 is ENHRY and CDR2 is SYGVKD. CDR3 size: 14 residues. V was cut by 7 bases and J by 8 bases, with 15 bases left in between. The DNA for the CDR3 is TGTGCCATCAAGGGCCAAGGGGAGGATTCACCCCTCCACTTT. Translating gives CAIKGQGEDSPLHF.

This clone appeared a few times. The sample carries other DNA sequences with the same CDR3. This chain links TRBV5-1 with TRBJ1-1, with a possible D match to TRBD1 (5 bases). This CDR3 region has 14 residues. Trimming shortened V by 4 bases and J by 0 bases, and 10 bases separated the two germline ends. Germline assignment: CDR1 SGHRS and CDR2 YFSETQ. The CDR3 spells CASSPDTLNTEAFF. The CDR3 DNA follows: TGCGCCAGCAGCCCGGACACTTTGAACACTGAAGCTTTCTTT.

V and J are TRBV5-1 and TRBJ1-5, with D hard to call. Trimming stripped 1 base from V and 4 bases from J, with 6 bases between. The germline V gene encodes CDR1 SGHRS and CDR2 YFSETQ. The CDR3 runs 13 residues. The chain's CDR3 is CASSLTVNQPQHF. The CDR3 DNA reads as TGCGCCAGCAGCTTGACGGTGAATCAGCCCCAGCATTTT.

The CDR3 DNA is TGTGCCAGCAGTAGGACAGGGGGCACTGAAGCTTTCTTT. This sequence encodes CASSRTGGTEAFF. The chain joins TRBV6-5 to TRBJ1-1; TRBD1 matches at 10 bases. Germline CDR1 reads MNHEY; CDR2 reads SVGAGI. The CDR3 runs 13 residues. J lost 4 bases, V lost 5 bases, and 1 base had no gene match.

The chain carries TRBV28 and TRBJ2-7, with TRBD1 as a possible D gene (6 bases). The CDR3 spans 15 residues. The germline CDR1 and CDR2 sequences are MDHEN and SYDVKM. V lost 5 bases, J lost 2 bases, and 16 bases lay in between. The CDR3: CASSTPGTPTYEQYF. DNA of the CDR3: TGTGCCAGCAGTACCCCCGGGACACCCACCTACGAGCAGTACTTC.

This chain joins TRBV6-4 and TRBJ2-2; D remains ambiguous. CDR3 length: 15 amino acids. The germline V gene has CDR1 MRHNA and CDR2 SNTAGT. The ends were cut back, 0 bases at V and 2 bases at J, with 7 bases in the middle. CDR3: CASSDSPLNTGELFF. The CDR3 nucleotides read TGTGCCAGCAGTGACTCCCCCTTAAACACCGGGGAGCTGTTTTTT.

The J gene is TRBJ2-5, the V gene TRBV24-1, with D uncertain. CDR3 size: 13 residues. The germline V gene encodes CDR1 KGHDR and CDR2 SFDVKD. The V and J ends lost 3 bases and 7 bases respectively, with 11 bases between them. CDR3 sequence reads: CATSDLAVGTQYF. DNA for the CDR3: TGTGCCACCAGTGATCTTGCCGTGGGGACCCAGTACTTC.

The J gene is TRBJ2-7, the V gene TRBV6-4, with 16 bases matching TRBD2. Trimming removed 6 bases from V and 3 bases from J; junction bases left unmatched: 8. Germline CDR1 is MRHNA and CDR2 is SNTAGT. This CDR3 is built from 17 residues. The CDR3 DNA reads as TGTGCCAGCAGGGCGGGACTAGCGGGAGGGTGCAGCTACGAGCAGTACTTC. This translates into CASRAGLAGGCSYEQYF.

The chain recombines TRBV30 with TRBJ1-3, with D uncertain. Germline loops: CDR1 GTSNPN, CDR2 SVGIG (reference sequence). Trimming cost V 6 bases and J 2 bases, with 11 bases left between them. This CDR3 spans 13 amino acids. In DNA, the CDR3 is TGTGCCTGCCAGAAGGGAGCTGGAAACACCATATATTTT. Encoded protein: CACQKGAGNTIYF.

To note about this clone: The sample contains more than one DNA sequence encoding this CDR3. The gene calls are TRBV3-1 (or the pseudogene TRBV3-2) and TRBJ1-3, with D hard to call. Germline lookup yields CDR1 LGHDT and CDR2 YNNKEL (reference sequence). This CDR3 is built from 13 residues. Trimming removed 1 base at V and 2 bases at J, with 3 bases between. CDR3 loop: CASSQVAGNTIYF. The CDR3 nucleotides read TGTGCCAGCAGCCAAGTTGCTGGAAACACCATATATTTT.

The chain uses TRBV19 and TRBJ2-7; the match to TRBD1 covers 11 bases. Losses at the gene ends were 3 bases for V and 4 bases for J; bases not matched to a gene: 8. The CDR3 is 16 residues long. Germline V gives CDR1 LNHDA, CDR2 SQIVND (reference sequence). The CDR3 DNA reads TGTGCCAGTAGTATCCTACCGGGACAGGGGGGGTACGAGCAGTACTTC. It is translated as CASSILPGQGGYEQYF.

The rearrangement uses TRBV5-6 and TRBJ1-5, with a tentative D call TRBD1 (5 bases). The germline CDR1 and CDR2 sequences are SGHDT and YYEEEE. The CDR3 contains 14 residues. Trimming took off 2 bases at V and 4 bases at J, with 10 bases between the two ends. The chain's CDR3 is CASSFDGTNQPQHF. The DNA of the CDR3 is TGTGCCAGCAGCTTCGACGGGACGAATCAGCCCCAGCATTTT.

The chain uses TRBV30 and TRBJ1-2; D uncertain. V was shortened by 5 bases and J by 2 bases, with 15 bases between the two germline ends. Germline values: CDR1 GTSNPN, CDR2 SVGIG (reference sequence). CDR3 size: 14 residues. CDR3 sequence reads: CAWGRPQGNYGYTF. In DNA form, the CDR3 reads TGTGCCTGGGGCAGGCCCCAAGGAAACTATGGCTACACCTTC.

This clone appeared a few times. The chain uses TRBV6-5 and TRBJ1-1, with TRBD1 matching over 8 bases. This CDR3 contains 13 residues. J was trimmed by 1 base and V by 10 bases; bases with no gene match: 5. Germline V gene data show CDR1 as MNHEY and CDR2 as SVGAGI. CDR3 sequence reads: CATKDRANTEAFF. The CDR3 DNA sequence: TGTGCCACCAAGGACAGGGCGAACACTGAAGCTTTCTTT.

The CDR3 is CASSSEGRQASSSGNTIYF. The CDR3 DNA sequence: TGTGCCAGCAGCTCCGAGGGAAGACAGGCGTCGAGCTCTGGAAACACCATATATTTT. The gene calls are TRBV11-3 and TRBJ1-3; maybe TRBD1 (6 bases). V was trimmed by 4 bases and J by 0 bases, leaving 22 bases between them. The CDR3 loop spans 19 amino acids. Germline V CDR1 and CDR2: SGHNT, YENEEA. The full variable domain, its missing parts supplied by reference TRBV11-3 and TRBJ1-3, is EAGVVQSPRYKIIEKKQPVAFWCNPISGHNTLYWYLQNLGQGPELLIRYENEEAVDDSQLPKDRFSAERLKGVDSTLKIQPAELGDSAVYLCASSSEGRQASSSGNTIYFGEGSWLTVV.

V gene TRBV11-3 combines with J gene TRBJ2-7; D unclear. Trimming took off 1 base at V and 2 bases at J, with 9 bases between the two ends. CDR1 and CDR2 from the germline V gene are SGHNT and YENEEA. The CDR3 has 14 amino acids. The chain's CDR3 is CASSLGTEAYEQYF. The DNA of the CDR3 is TGTGCCAGCAGCTTAGGCACGGAAGCCTACGAGCAGTACTTC.

The chain has TRBV4-1 and TRBJ2-4, with D hard to call. Deletions cut 0 bases from V and 0 bases from J, with 3 bases between. CDR3 length: 14 amino acids. Germline V lookup: CDR1 MGHRA, CDR2 YSYEKL. The CDR3 sequence: CASSQDPAKNIQYF. CDR3 nucleotide sequence: TGCGCCAGCAGCCAAGATCCAGCCAAAAACATTCAGTACTTC.

The rearrangement uses TRBV7-9 and TRBJ1-2, with 9 nucleotides matching TRBD1. CDR1 is SEHNR, CDR2 FQNEAQ, per germline (reference sequence). This CDR3 has 16 residues. Trimming cost V 5 bases and J 4 bases; bases outside gene matches: 11. For the CDR3, the DNA is TGTGCCAGCAGCCTGGGGACAGGGTTTTCTTCCTATGGCTACACCTTC. It encodes CASSLGTGFSSYGYTF.

V and J are TRBV11-2 and TRBJ1-2, with 7 bases that match TRBD1. Per the germline V gene, CDR1 is SGHAT and CDR2 is FQNNGV. This CDR3 has 13 residues. V lost 3 bases, J lost 7 bases, and 5 bases stayed unmatched. The CDR3 loop is CASSFQGVGGYTF. The CDR3 DNA sequence: TGTGCCAGCAGCTTCCAGGGGGTTGGTGGCTACACCTTC.

In its sample, this clone was seen once. This chain uses TRBV7-9 with TRBJ1-2, with D unresolved. In germline, CDR1 is SEHNR, CDR2 FQNEAQ (reference sequence). This CDR3 comprises 14 residues. Trimming removed 1 base from V and 4 bases from J, with 10 bases in between. The CDR3 bases are TGTGCCAGCAGCTTAGACGGCAGGAGCTATGGCTACACCTTC. Translated, it gives CASSLDGRSYGYTF. The full variable domain, in which reference TRBV7-9 and TRBJ1-2 provide the parts outside the CDR3, is DTGVSQNPRHKITKRGQNVTFRCDPISEHNRLYWYRQTLGQGPEFLTYFQNEAQLEKSRLLSDRFSAERPKGSFSTLEIQRTEQGDSAMYLCASSLDGRSYGYTFGSGTRLTVV.

The chain links TRBV7-2 to TRBJ2-7, with 14 nucleotides matching TRBD2. This CDR3 region has 14 residues. The ends lost 3 bases at V and 7 bases at J; junction bases unmatched: 2. Germline assignment: CDR1 SGHTA and CDR2 FQGNSA. CDR3 nucleotides: TGTGCCAGCAGCTTCGGGACTAGCGGGAGAGAGCAGTACTTC. This codes for CASSFGTSGREQYF.

The CDR3 loop reads CSVEVWDSSTDTQYF. The CDR3 bases are TGCAGCGTTGAAGTATGGGACAGCTCCACAGATACGCAGTATTTT. This rearrangement joins TRBV29-1 to TRBJ2-3; 7 bases align to TRBD1. V shed 1 base, J shed 2 bases, and the junction held 6 bases outside the gene matches. CDR1 is SQVTM and CDR2 is ANQGSEA in the germline V gene. The CDR3 totals 15 residues.

The chain carries TRBV21-1 and TRBJ2-7; the table's D gene call, TRBD2, was not cross checked with the DNA. TRBV21-1 is annotated as a pseudogene. The CDR3 runs 15 residues. In DNA form, the CDR3 reads TGTGCCAGCAGCAAAGTAATTTCGGGGGTCCACGAGCAGTACTTC. Protein: CASSKVISGVHEQYF.

This chain links TRBV5-1 with TRBJ1-4; D is possibly TRBD1 (5 bases). This CDR3 region has 17 residues. Germline V gives CDR1 SGHRS, CDR2 YFSETQ. Trimming took 3 bases from V and 4 from J, leaving 19 bases between them. The CDR3 bases are TGCGCCAGCAGCTCCTGGACACGGCAGACCTTTAATGAAAAACTGTTTTTT. Its translation is CASSSWTRQTFNEKLFF.

This clone was found once. The V and J genes are TRBV4-3 and TRBJ1-1; D may be TRBD1 (6 bases). The germline V and J ends were trimmed by 0 bases and 4 bases, with 15 bases remaining between them. The CDR3 sequence is 16 residues long. Germline CDR1 is LGHNA and CDR2 is YSLEER. The CDR3 region has the DNA TGCGCCAGCAGCCAAGACGGGGGCAGGGTTTTCACTGAAGCTTTCTTT. The encoded protein is CASSQDGGRVFTEAFF.